This TCR beta chain appears in the sequencing data of a study of T cells in Graves' hyperthyroidism and ophthalmopathy. TCR beta CDR3 regions were amplified from RNA transcripts. The HTBI primer set drove a first-round RT-PCR of the TCR CDR3. MiXCR, run by TCRdb on the multiplex PCR reads, gives a single entry per CDR3 protein. The sample holds some 400,000 distinct CDR3 sequences, about 18% seen once. No ophthalmopathy progression within 18 months constituted stable Graves' hyperthyroidism. Patients were aged 18 to 65, had disease duration under 2 months, and had newly diagnosed hyperthyroidism. The diagnostic basis comprised clinical symptoms, serum thyroxine and TRAb, thyroid ultrasound and orbital computed tomography. This clonotype was seen repeatedly, ten times or more. The germline V gene encodes CDR1 SNHLY and CDR2 FYNNEI. Trimming removed 6 bases from V and 7 bases from J, with 15 bases in between. The CDR3 contains 13 residues.

Specimen: blood. The clonotype originates from a woman younger than 35 with Graves' hyperthyroidism. This chain links TRBV2 with TRBJ1-1; D remains ambiguous. This chain's CDR3 is CASRDDYGGEAFF. CDR3 nucleotide sequence: TGTGCCAGCAGAGACGACTACGGCGGTGAAGCTTTCTTT.